Each of the 27 T cell receptor beta chains below was sequenced from the same sample in a study of T cells in Graves' hyperthyroidism and ophthalmopathy (dated by TCRdb to between 2017 and 2020). The library was made by multiplex PCR. The instrument given in TCRdb is Illumina HiSeq 2000. The TCR beta CDR3 regions were amplified from the RNA transcripts. The first round of RT-PCR for the TCR CDR3 was performed with the HTBI primer set and the Qiagen OneStep RT-PCR kit. Starting from the raw public reads, TCRdb applied fastp trimming at Q25, assembled clones with MiXCR and retained in-frame beta chains. Duplicate CDR3 protein sequences are folded into a single record with the most common DNA and genes. The sample table shows 250,000 to 400,000 distinct CDR3 sequences, and approximately 14% are seen once. The ten largest clones capture 34% of the sample. Sequenced input: blood. The receptor source for this set is a woman aged 40-49 years with Graves' ophthalmopathy.

This clonotype was counted ten times or more. This chain joins TRBV7-8 and TRBJ1-5; the D gene is possibly TRBD1 (5 bases). V was cut by 2 bases and J by 3 bases, with 8 bases left in between. Looked up from germline, CDR1 is SGHVS and CDR2 is FQNEAQ. The CDR3 is 14 residues long. CDR3 nucleotides: TGTGCCAGCAGCTTAAGAGGGGACAATCAGCCCCAGCATTTT. Translation: CASSLRGDNQPQHF. Full variable domain (missing parts from reference TRBV7-8 and TRBJ1-5): GAGVSQSPRYKVAKRGQDVALRCDPISGHVSLFWYQQALGQGPEFLTYFQNEAQLDKSGLPSDRFFAERPEGSVSTLKIQRTQQEDSAVYLCASSLRGDNQPQHFGDGTRLSIL.

This chain uses TRBV4-1 with TRBJ1-2; 8 positions agree with TRBD1. CDR1 is MGHRA and CDR2 is YSYEKL in the germline V gene. This CDR3 region has 16 residues. The V segment lost 2 bases and the J segment 3 bases; nucleotides outside the gene matches: 8. The CDR3 region is CASSQRLQGADYGYTF. In DNA, the CDR3 is TGCGCCAGCAGCCAAAGGTTGCAGGGGGCGGACTATGGCTACACCTTC.

This clonotype has ten or more counts. J is TRBJ1-2 and V is TRBV11-2; 9 bases are a match to TRBD1. The CDR3 length is 13 residues. The J segment lost 4 bases and the V segment lost 8 bases, leaving 5 bases of the junction unmatched. CDR1 is SGHAT, CDR2 FQNNGV, per germline. In DNA, the CDR3 is TGTGCCAGCTCACCGGACAGGGGCTATGGCTACACCTTC. As protein: CASSPDRGYGYTF.

This clonotype appeared a few times. The rearrangement links TRBV3-1 to TRBJ2-1, with 8 positions matching TRBD2. Germline CDR1 is LGHDT and CDR2 is YNNKEL (reference sequence). With V trimmed by 1 base and J by 8 bases, 16 bases remained unmatched. CDR3 length: 18 amino acids. This CDR3 is CASSQGQSGGWISDEQFF. CDR3 nucleotide sequence: TGTGCCAGCAGCCAAGGGCAAAGCGGGGGTTGGATAAGCGATGAGCAGTTCTTC.

Many counts were recorded for this clonotype. For the CDR3, the DNA is TGTGCCAGCAGTGTGGCACGCCAGGGGCGGAACACTGAAGCTTTCTTT. Translated: CASSVARQGRNTEAFF. The V call is TRBV2, the J call TRBJ1-1, with D tentatively TRBD1 (6 bases). Trimming removed 4 bases at V and 1 base at J, with 16 bases between. This CDR3 region has 16 residues. The germline V gene has CDR1 SNHLY and CDR2 FYNNEI.

Note on this clonotype: A much larger clonotype is one base distant, so this may be a read error. This chain joins TRBV14 and TRBJ2-3; maybe TRBD2 (6 bases). Germline lookup yields CDR1 SGHDN and CDR2 FVKESK. The CDR3 spans 14 residues. In nucleotides, the CDR3 is TGTGCCAGCAACGCGCGCGGGGCCACAGGTACGCAGTATTTT. It specifies CASNARGATGTQYF.

The chain uses TRBV4-2 and TRBJ1-4; weak D call: TRBD1 (5 bases). The CDR3 runs 16 residues. CDR1 is LGHNA and CDR2 is YNFKEQ in the germline V gene. Trimming removed 0 bases at V and 8 bases at J, with 16 bases between. The CDR3 DNA sequence: TGTGCCAGCAGCCAAGAATGGGGCGCGGAGGACGAAAAACTGTTTTTT. This gives the protein CASSQEWGAEDEKLFF.

Turning to this clonotype: Just one base apart from a much larger clone, this may be a read error. The chain joins TRBV9 to TRBJ1-2, with D possibly matching TRBD1 (5 bases). The CDR3 is made up of 16 amino acids. CDR1 and CDR2 (germline): SGDLS, YYNGEE. The chain's CDR3 is CASRSQGGGRGYGYIF. In DNA form, the CDR3 reads TGTGCCAGCAGAAGCCAGGGAGGAGGGAGGGGATATGGCTACATCTTC.

This clonotype was counted many times. V usage is TRBV5-1 and J usage is TRBJ2-1; TRBD1 matches at 8 bases. The V gene's germline CDR1 is SGHRS and CDR2 YFSETQ. The CDR3 extends over 16 amino acids. The J segment lost 4 bases and the V segment lost 1 base, leaving 7 bases of the junction unmatched. Written as DNA, the CDR3 is TGCGCCAGCAGCTTGCGGCTCGGGACAGGATACAATGAGCAGTTCTTC. Its translation: CASSLRLGTGYNEQFF.

This clonotype appeared a few times. The chain is built from TRBV29-1 and TRBJ1-2; 7 nucleotides align to TRBD1. This CDR3 contains 12 residues. Germline-derived CDR1 and CDR2 are SQVTM and ANQGSEA. V was pared by 6 bases and J by 4 bases, with 5 bases of the junction left unmatched. CDR3 coding DNA: TGCAGCGTGTTGGGACAGTTCTATGGCTACACCTTC. This encodes CSVLGQFYGYTF.

This clonotype was seen many times. The rearrangement joins TRBV6-1 to TRBJ2-2, with 8 bases that match TRBD2. Losses at the gene ends were 5 bases for V and 5 bases for J; bases not matched to a gene: 4. CDR1 is MNHNS and CDR2 is SASEGT in the germline V gene. This CDR3 contains 14 residues. CDR3 region: CASSWTSQTGELFF. CDR3 bases: TGTGCCAGCAGTTGGACTAGCCAAACCGGGGAGCTGTTTTTT.

This chain joins TRBV19 and TRBJ2-1; TRBD1 matches at 7 bases. From germline, CDR1 is LNHDA and CDR2 SQIVND (reference sequence). Trimming took 9 bases from V and 6 from J; bases not matched to a gene: 11. CDR3 size: 14 residues. DNA of the CDR3: TGTGCCAGCTGTCCCGGGACAGTTTCCAATGAGCAGTTCTTC. Residues: CASCPGTVSNEQFF.

This clonotype has just a few counts. The chain couples TRBV29-1 to TRBJ2-7; 12 positions agree with TRBD2. Germline V gene lookup returns CDR1 SQVTM and CDR2 ANQGSEA. The CDR3 covers 16 residues. Germline trimming cut 3 bases from V and 3 bases from J; bases unmatched to any gene: 9. In DNA, the CDR3 is TGCAGCGTTGAGCCCGGACTAGCGGGGCGCCACTACGAGCAGTACTTC. Translation gives CSVEPGLAGRHYEQYF.

The chain is built from TRBV19 and TRBJ1-1, with D tentatively TRBD1 (5 bases). CDR1 and CDR2 from the germline V gene are LNHDA and SQIVND (reference sequence). V was cut by 1 base and J by 6 bases, with 12 bases left in between. CDR3 length equals 14 residues. For the CDR3, the DNA is TGTGCCAGTAGTATAGTGGGTCAACAGGCTGAAGCTTTCTTT. Translated: CASSIVGQQAEAFF.

The chain has TRBV7-2 and TRBJ1-6; possible D gene TRBD1, 6 bases. V lost 4 bases and J 11 bases, leaving 21 bases between the germline ends. The CDR3 spans 16 residues. Germline loops: CDR1 SGHTA, CDR2 FQGNSA. The CDR3 coding sequence is TGTGCCAGCAGCTCCCTGGGGGGGCTCCTCCTGCCACCCCTCCACTTT. It translates to CASSSLGGLLLPPLHF.

Many counts were recorded for this clonotype. The V gene is TRBV6-1, the J gene TRBJ1-3; a weak D match, TRBD1 (5 bases). V was cut by 5 bases and J by 6 bases, with 14 bases left in between. CDR3 length equals 14 residues. Germline V CDR1 and CDR2: MNHNS, SASEGT. CDR3 nucleotides: TGTGCCAGCAGTAGGATAGGGGTTGAAAACACCATATATTTT. Amino acids: CASSRIGVENTIYF.

This clonotype has ten or more counts. The V and J genes are TRBV20-1 and TRBJ2-5; D uncertain. The V end lost 0 bases, the J end lost 7 bases, and 9 bases lay between the germline ends. CDR1 and CDR2 from the germline V gene are DFQATT and SNEGSKA (reference sequence). The CDR3 contains 12 residues. CDR3 residues: CSARDVSWTQYF. The CDR3 coding sequence is TGCAGTGCTAGAGATGTCAGCTGGACCCAGTACTTC.

This clonotype occurred many times. The V call is TRBV7-2, the J call TRBJ1-5; D is possibly TRBD1 (6 bases). Germline-derived CDR1 and CDR2 are SGHTA and FQGNSA. V lost 2 bases and J lost 5, with 13 bases in between. This CDR3 has 15 amino acids. Here the CDR3 reads CASSLSWGADQPQHF. In DNA form, the CDR3 reads TGTGCCAGCAGCTTAAGCTGGGGGGCGGATCAGCCCCAGCATTTT. The variable domain in full, completed from reference TRBV7-2 and TRBJ1-5, reads GAGVSQSPSNKVTEKGKDVELRCDPISGHTALYWYRQSLGQGLEFLIYFQGNSAPDKSGLPSDRFSAERTGGSVSTLTIQRTQQEDSAVYLCASSLSWGADQPQHFGDGTRLSIL.

This clonotype was recorded at least ten times. V gene TRBV6-1 combines with J gene TRBJ2-3; unclear D gene. This CDR3 region has 15 residues. In germline, CDR1 is MNHNS, CDR2 SASEGT. V shed 10 bases and J shed 0 bases, with 17 bases lying between them. CDR3 loop: CATATGHWSTDTQYF. The CDR3 nucleotides read TGTGCCACTGCAACGGGTCACTGGAGCACAGATACGCAGTATTTT.

This clonotype has at least ten counts. The V call is TRBV12-3 or TRBV12-4, the J call TRBJ2-2; D assignment may be TRBD1 or TRBD2 (5 bases each). Trimming removed 8 bases from V and 10 bases from J, with 17 bases in between. The CDR3 is made up of 13 amino acids. The DNA for the CDR3 is TGTGCCAGCGGGGGTGTTTGGCCCTCGGAGCTGTTTTTT. Its protein is CASGGVWPSELFF.

This chain joins TRBV11-2 and TRBJ1-1; perhaps TRBD1 as D (5 bases). Germline V gives CDR1 SGHAT, CDR2 FQNNGV. Trimming took 6 bases from V and 1 from J, leaving 15 bases between them. The CDR3 runs to 15 residues. CDR3 sequence: CASSTQGKANTEAFF. DNA of the CDR3: TGTGCCAGCAGTACCCAGGGTAAGGCGAACACTGAAGCTTTCTTT.

This clonotype was detected ten times or more. The genes are TRBV11-2 and TRBJ1-1, with D uncertain. Trimming removed 2 bases at V and 5 bases at J, with 15 bases between. The CDR3 runs to 15 residues. Per the germline V gene, CDR1 is SGHAT and CDR2 is FQNNGV. CDR3 bases: TGTGCCAGCAGCTTAAGGTCGGTGGTTGGAACTGAAGCTTTCTTT. This codes for CASSLRSVVGTEAFF.

This clonotype was recorded many times. The V gene is TRBV7-9, the J gene TRBJ2-1; possibly TRBD2 for D (5 bases). CDR3 length: 16 amino acids. V was shortened by 4 bases and J by 3 bases, with 16 bases between the two germline ends. Germline lookup yields CDR1 SEHNR and CDR2 FQNEAQ (reference sequence). CDR3 DNA sequence: TGTGCCAGCAGCTCCCTCCCGACTATTCTCTACAATGAGCAGTTCTTC. This gives the protein CASSSLPTILYNEQFF.

In this sample, this clonotype turned up many times. The chain uses TRBV29-1 and TRBJ1-4; 9 bases line up with TRBD1. Germline CDR1 reads SQVTM; CDR2 reads ANQGSEA. The ends lost 3 bases at V and 8 bases at J; junction bases unmatched: 4. The length of the CDR3 is 13 residues. The CDR3 loop reads CSVDRGQGEKLFF. CDR3 nucleotides: TGCAGCGTTGACCGCGGACAGGGGGAAAAACTGTTTTTT.

This clonotype was seen ten or more times. The genes are TRBV6-6 and TRBJ2-1, with D possibly called TRBD1 or TRBD2 (5 bases each). Germline V gene sequence: CDR1 MNHNY, CDR2 SVGAGI (reference sequence). The V gene lost 0 bases and the J gene lost 9 bases, with 6 bases spanning the gap. There are 12 residues in the CDR3. The chain's CDR3 is CASSYSGGEQFF. CDR3 in DNA: TGTGCCAGCAGTTACTCTGGGGGTGAGCAGTTCTTC.

In this sample, this clonotype turned up a few times. The chain couples TRBV5-1 to TRBJ1-5; no firm D call. Germline V gives CDR1 SGHRS, CDR2 YFSETQ. V lost 0 bases to trimming and J lost 0 bases, with 10 bases between them. CDR3 length equals 16 residues. DNA for the CDR3: TGCGCCAGCAGCTTGGGAGGGTCAAATAGCAATCAGCCCCAGCATTTT. Its protein product is CASSLGGSNSNQPQHF.

The table lists this clonotype with many counts. The CDR3 DNA reads as TGTGCCAGCAGTGAAAGTGCAAGGAAGGGAAACACCATATATTTT. It specifies CASSESARKGNTIYF. This chain uses TRBV6-1 with TRBJ1-3; D unresolved. CDR3 length: 15 amino acids. The V gene lost 2 bases and the J gene lost 4 bases, with 12 bases spanning the gap. Germline CDR1 reads MNHNS; CDR2 reads SASEGT.